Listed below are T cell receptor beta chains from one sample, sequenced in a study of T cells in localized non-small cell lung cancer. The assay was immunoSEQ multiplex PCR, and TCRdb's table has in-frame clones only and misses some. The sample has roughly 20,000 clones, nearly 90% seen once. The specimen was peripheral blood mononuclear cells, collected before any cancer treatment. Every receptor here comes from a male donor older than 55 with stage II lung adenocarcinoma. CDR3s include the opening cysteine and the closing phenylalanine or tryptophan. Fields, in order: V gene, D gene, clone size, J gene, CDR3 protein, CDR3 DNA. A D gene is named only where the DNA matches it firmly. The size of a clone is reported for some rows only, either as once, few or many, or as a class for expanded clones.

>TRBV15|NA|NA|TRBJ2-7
CATSRGWGSSHEQYF
TGTGCCACCAGCAGAGGATGGGGGTCTAGCCACGAGCAGTACTTC
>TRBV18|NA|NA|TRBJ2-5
CASSPRETQYF
TGTGCCAGCTCACCAAGGGAGACCCAGTACTTC
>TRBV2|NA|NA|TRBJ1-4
CASSARNEKLFF
TGTGCCAGCAGCGCACGAAACGAAAAACTGTTTTTT
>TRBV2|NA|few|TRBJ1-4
CASSAADGNEKLFF
TGTGCCAGCAGTGCTGCGGACGGTAATGAAAAACTGTTTTTT
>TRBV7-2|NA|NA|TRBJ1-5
CASSLGGTGSWAQPQHF
TGTGCCAGCAGCTTAGGTGGTACAGGTAGTTGGGCTCAGCCCCAGCATTTT
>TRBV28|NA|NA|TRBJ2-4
CASSYTGSIKNIQYF
TGTGCCAGCAGTTACACAGGCAGCATTAAAAACATTCAGTACTTC
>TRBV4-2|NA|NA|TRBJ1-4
CASSQNPNKGEKLFF
TGTGCCAGCAGCCAAAACCCGAACAAAGGGGAAAAACTGTTTTTT
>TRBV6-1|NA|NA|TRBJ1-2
CASSAGFQWGYTF
TGTGCCAGCAGTGCAGGATTCCAGTGGGGCTACACCTTC
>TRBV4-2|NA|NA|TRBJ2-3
CASSQGSFGTDTQYF
TGTGCCAGCAGCCAAGGGAGTTTCGGCACAGATACGCAGTATTTT
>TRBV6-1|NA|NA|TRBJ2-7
CASSPPQTYEQYF
TGTGCCAGCAGTCCCCCTCAGACCTACGAGCAGTACTTC
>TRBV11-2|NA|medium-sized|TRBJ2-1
CASSHELAPYNEQFF
TGTGCCAGCAGCCACGAGCTAGCACCCTACAATGAGCAGTTCTTC
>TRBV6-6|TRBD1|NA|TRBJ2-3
CASSPRGRTSTDTQYF
TGTGCCAGCAGTCCCAGGGGGCGTACAAGCACAGATACGCAGTATTTT
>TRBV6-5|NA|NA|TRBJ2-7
CASSAAADYEQYF
TGTGCCAGCAGCGCAGCGGCAGACTACGAGCAGTACTTC
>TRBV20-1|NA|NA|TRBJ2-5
CSASHWETQYF
TGCAGTGCTAGTCATTGGGAGACCCAGTACTTC
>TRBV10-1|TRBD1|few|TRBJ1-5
CASSDGQGSNQPQHF
TGCGCCAGCAGTGATGGACAGGGGAGCAATCAGCCCCAGCATTTT
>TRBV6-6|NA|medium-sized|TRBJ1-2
CASTEPKGQRPGYTF
TGTGCCAGCACCGAACCCAAAGGACAGCGCCCAGGCTACACCTTC
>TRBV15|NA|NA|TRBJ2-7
CATSREGTGYEQYF
TGTGCCACCAGCAGAGAAGGGACGGGATACGAGCAGTACTTC
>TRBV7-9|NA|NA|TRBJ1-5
CASSSGRVPPWPQHF
TGTGCCAGCAGCTCCGGACGGGTTCCCCCTTGGCCCCAGCATTTT
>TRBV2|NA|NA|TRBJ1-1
CASSEGGQGGTEAFF
TGTGCCAGCAGTGAAGGGGGCCAGGGCGGCACTGAAGCTTTCTTT
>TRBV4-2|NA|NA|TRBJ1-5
CASSSEKNSNQPQHF
TGTGCCAGCAGCTCCGAAAAAAATAGCAATCAGCCCCAGCATTTT
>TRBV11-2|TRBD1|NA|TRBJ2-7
CASSLHRGSYEQYF
TGTGCCAGCAGCTTACACAGGGGGTCCTACGAGCAGTACTTC
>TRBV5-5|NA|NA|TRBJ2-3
CASSLVALTDTQYF
TGTGCCAGCAGCTTGGTAGCTTTAACAGATACGCAGTATTTT
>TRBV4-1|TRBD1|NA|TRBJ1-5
CASSQFGQGAEQPQHF
TGCGCCAGCAGCCAATTCGGACAGGGGGCGGAACAGCCCCAGCATTTT
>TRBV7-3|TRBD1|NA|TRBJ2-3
CASSPYRGSDTQYF
TGTGCCAGCAGCCCATACAGGGGGTCAGATACGCAGTATTTT
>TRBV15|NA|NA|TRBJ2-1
CATSREPGAYNEQFF
TGTGCCACCAGCAGAGAACCAGGGGCCTACAATGAGCAGTTCTTC
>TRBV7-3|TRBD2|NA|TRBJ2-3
CASSRNSGSSRYF
TGTGCCAGCAGTCGGAATAGCGGGAGTTCCCGGTATTTT
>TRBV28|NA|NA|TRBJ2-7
CASSFRQAPYEQYF
TGTGCCAGCAGTTTCCGACAGGCCCCCTACGAGCAGTACTTC
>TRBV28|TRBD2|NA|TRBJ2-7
CASSLLAGVRSYEQYF
TGTGCCAGCAGTTTACTCGCGGGAGTTCGGTCCTACGAGCAGTACTTC
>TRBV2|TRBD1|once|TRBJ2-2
CASTTGSVDTGELFF
TGTGCCAGCACGACAGGGTCTGTAGACACCGGGGAGCTGTTTTTT
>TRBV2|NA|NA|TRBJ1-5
CASSEGGSGQPQHF
TGTGCCAGCAGTGAGGGGGGATCAGGTCAGCCCCAGCATTTT
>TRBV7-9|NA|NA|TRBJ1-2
CASSSFDRTRSGYTF
TGTGCCAGCAGCTCCTTCGACAGGACTAGGAGTGGCTACACCTTC
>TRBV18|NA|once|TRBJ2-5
CASSPPEFVETQYF
TGTGCCAGCTCACCACCGGAGTTTGTCGAGACCCAGTACTTC
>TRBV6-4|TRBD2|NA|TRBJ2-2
CASSPAGGDTNTGELFF
TGTGCCAGCAGTCCAGCGGGAGGGGATACGAACACCGGGGAGCTGTTTTTT
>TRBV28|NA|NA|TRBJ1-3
CASSFGQGNTIYF
TGTGCCAGCAGTTTTGGTCAGGGAAACACCATATATTTT
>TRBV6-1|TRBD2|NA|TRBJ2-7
CASGGDSTYEQYF
TGTGCCAGCGGGGGGGATTCAACCTACGAGCAGTACTTC
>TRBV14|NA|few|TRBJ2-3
CASSQRDTQYF
TGTGCCAGCAGCCAACGAGATACGCAGTATTTT
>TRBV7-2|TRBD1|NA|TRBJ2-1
CASSFRTGVDEQFF
TGTGCCAGCAGCTTCCGGACAGGGGTTGATGAGCAGTTCTTC
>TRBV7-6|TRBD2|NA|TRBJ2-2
CASSSSLAGDTGELFF
TGTGCCAGCAGCAGTAGTCTAGCGGGAGACACCGGGGAGCTGTTTTTT
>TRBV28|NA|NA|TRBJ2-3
CASSSTRTDTQYF
TGTGCCAGCAGTTCTACTCGCACAGATACGCAGTATTTT